Listed below are T cell receptor beta chains from one sample, sequenced in a study of T cells after yellow fever vaccination. TCRdb re-called the 5' RACE reads with MiXCR, one entry per CDR3 protein. The table records around 310,000 distinct CDR3 sequences, around 3.9% of them present only once. The source was PBMCs, collected on the day of the yellow fever booster vaccination. All receptors derive from a man aged 18 to 30 who received the YFV17D yellow fever vaccine. CDR3s include the opening cysteine and the closing phenylalanine or tryptophan. A D gene is named only where the DNA matches it firmly. Not every row has a clone size; where given, it reads once, few, many or a size class.

J gene,CDR3 length,clone size,D gene,V gene,CDR3 protein,CDR3 DNA
TRBJ2-2,14,.,.,TRBV19,CASSKTANTGELFF,TGTGCCAGTAGTAAGACAGCGAACACCGGGGAGCTGTTTTTT
TRBJ2-5,16,.,.,TRBV14,CASSRASPLARETQYF,TGTGCCAGCAGCCGGGCATCCCCTTTAGCTAGGGAGACCCAGTACTTC
TRBJ2-1,15,few,.,TRBV5-1,CASRSPAASYNEQFF,TGCGCCAGCAGAAGCCCAGCGGCGTCCTACAATGAGCAGTTCTTC
TRBJ2-6,15,many,.,TRBV7-6,CASSLSPSGANVLTF,TGTGCCAGCAGCTTAAGCCCGTCTGGGGCCAACGTCCTGACTTTC
TRBJ2-1,15,.,TRBD2,TRBV4-2,CASSQRRGGANEQFF,TGTGCCAGCAGCCAACGGCGCGGGGGGGCGAATGAGCAGTTCTTC
TRBJ1-1,13,many,TRBD1,TRBV7-2,CASSIQGATEAFF,TGTGCCAGCAGCATCCAGGGGGCCACTGAAGCTTTCTTT
TRBJ2-7,15,many,TRBD2,TRBV7-2,CASSLAPGLVSEQYF,TGTGCCAGCAGCTTAGCACCGGGACTAGTTAGCGAGCAGTACTTC
TRBJ1-1,14,many,TRBD1,TRBV4-1,CASSQAGGNTEAFF,TGCGCCAGCAGCCAAGCAGGGGGGAACACTGAAGCTTTCTTT
TRBJ2-1,11,.,.,TRBV24-1,CATSDYNEQFF,TGTGCCACCAGTGACTACAATGAGCAGTTCTTC
TRBJ2-2,19,few,TRBD2,TRBV4-2,CASSQGALAGGKGTGELFF,TGTGCCAGCAGCCAAGGAGCTCTAGCGGGGGGCAAGGGCACCGGGGAGCTGTTTTTT
TRBJ2-5,14,.,.,TRBV12-3/TRBV12-4,CASSPGGDQETQYF,TGTGCCAGCAGTCCCGGAGGGGATCAAGAGACCCAGTACTTC
TRBJ2-6,16,.,.,TRBV12-3/TRBV12-4,CASSSALMAGANVLTF,TGTGCCAGCAGTTCGGCGCTGATGGCTGGGGCCAACGTCCTGACTTTC
TRBJ2-2,15,few,TRBD2,TRBV28,CAVAGGPANTGELFF,TGTGCCGTCGCGGGGGGGCCCGCGAACACCGGGGAGCTGTTTTTT
TRBJ2-3,22,few,TRBD2,TRBV6-2/TRBV6-3,CASSDIYLPSLAGAYPTDTQYF,TGTGCCAGCAGTGATATATACCTCCCCAGTTTAGCGGGGGCCTACCCCACAGATACGCAGTATTTT
TRBJ2-7,14,few,TRBD1,TRBV6-5,CASSAYDRGYEQYF,TGTGCCAGCAGTGCGTACGACAGGGGCTACGAGCAGTACTTC
TRBJ2-5,12,.,.,TRBV29-1,CSVERAGETQYF,TGCAGCGTTGAAAGGGCGGGGGAGACCCAGTACTTC
TRBJ2-7,14,many,TRBD1,TRBV12-3/TRBV12-4,CASSSRQGPYEQYF,TGTGCCAGCAGTTCGAGACAGGGACCCTACGAGCAGTACTTC
TRBJ2-1,13,many,TRBD1,TRBV14,CASRRQGSGEQFF,TGTGCCAGCAGACGACAGGGTTCCGGTGAGCAGTTCTTC
TRBJ1-2,15,many,.,TRBV20-1,CSATSDRTHLYGYTF,TGCAGTGCTACTTCAGACCGTACCCACCTGTATGGCTACACCTTC
TRBJ2-7,13,many,.,TRBV5-1,CASSFGLGYEQYF,TGCGCCAGCAGCTTCGGGTTGGGATACGAGCAGTACTTC
TRBJ1-2,15,.,.,TRBV21-1,CASRTPTGKIYGYTF,TGTGCCAGCAGAACACCGACAGGGAAAATCTATGGCTACACCTTC
TRBJ2-3,12,many,.,TRBV24-1,CATNDGGLTQYF,TGTGCCACCAATGATGGGGGCCTAACGCAGTATTTT
TRBJ1-4,16,.,.,TRBV7-2,CASSTEQGRMWEKLFF,TGTGCCAGCAGCACAGAACAGGGAAGAATGTGGGAAAAACTGTTTTTT
TRBJ2-7,13,many,.,TRBV4-1,CASSPQVSYEQYF,TGCGCCAGCAGCCCACAGGTTTCCTACGAGCAGTACTTC
TRBJ1-1,16,.,.,TRBV19,CASSTRSNPGDTEAFF,TGTGCCAGTAGTACGAGGAGTAACCCGGGTGACACTGAAGCTTTCTTT
TRBJ1-1,14,many,TRBD1,TRBV15,CATSTGQGIWRAFF,TGTGCCACCAGCACCGGACAGGGGATCTGGCGAGCTTTCTTT
TRBJ2-7,15,many,TRBD1,TRBV6-6,CASSYGGQGIHEQYF,TGTGCCAGCAGTTACGGGGGACAGGGTATCCACGAGCAGTACTTC
TRBJ2-7,15,few,.,TRBV7-2,CASSPRAVTPTRQYF,TGTGCCAGCAGCCCAAGGGCCGTCACTCCCACAAGGCAGTACTTC
TRBJ2-2,20,few,TRBD2,TRBV6-5,CASTPRGTSGGPANTGELFF,TGTGCCAGCACCCCACGAGGGACTAGCGGGGGCCCGGCGAACACCGGGGAGCTGTTTTTT
TRBJ1-5,16,.,.,TRBV19,CASTKKRTGSGQPQHF,TGTGCCAGTACCAAGAAACGAACAGGGTCCGGTCAGCCCCAGCATTTT
TRBJ2-3,12,many,.,TRBV12-3/TRBV12-4,CASSLNGHTQYF,TGTGCCAGCAGTTTAAACGGGCATACGCAGTATTTT
TRBJ2-1,15,.,TRBD2,TRBV6-2/TRBV6-3,CASARSGGGYNEQFF,TGTGCCAGCGCTCGAAGTGGCGGGGGCTACAATGAGCAGTTCTTC
TRBJ1-1,13,many,TRBD1,TRBV5-1,CASRQGQGAEAFF,TGCGCCAGCAGACAAGGACAGGGGGCTGAAGCTTTCTTT
TRBJ2-3,17,.,TRBD2,TRBV27,CASSLSLAGAGTDTQYF,TGTGCCAGCAGTTTAAGTCTAGCGGGGGCCGGCACAGATACGCAGTATTTT
TRBJ1-4,15,few,.,TRBV5-1,CASSLAGSTNEKLFF,TGCGCCAGCAGCTTGGCCGGATCGACTAATGAAAAACTGTTTTTT
TRBJ1-6,14,few,.,TRBV5-1,CASSFLAGFGALHF,TGCGCCAGCAGCTTCTTGGCCGGGTTCGGGGCACTCCACTTT
TRBJ2-7,13,many,.,TRBV5-1,CASSRFSSYEQYF,TGCGCCAGCAGCCGGTTCAGCTCCTACGAGCAGTACTTC
TRBJ1-2,14,few,.,TRBV6-1,CASRSQGSNYGYTF,TGTGCCAGCAGATCACAGGGTTCTAACTATGGCTACACCTTC
TRBJ1-5,15,few,.,TRBV20-1,CSAPNWGESNQPQHF,TGCAGTGCTCCTAACTGGGGGGAGAGCAATCAGCCCCAGCATTTT
TRBJ2-7,15,.,.,TRBV11-2,CASSLSWGRSYEQYF,TGTGCCAGCAGCTTATCTTGGGGGAGGTCCTACGAGCAGTACTTC
TRBJ2-5,18,.,TRBD2,TRBV5-1,CASSRGLAGGPVGETQYF,TGCGCCAGCAGCCGCGGACTAGCGGGGGGACCGGTGGGAGAGACCCAGTACTTC
TRBJ1-2,15,few,TRBD1,TRBV4-2,CASSGEQGANYGYTF,TGTGCCAGCAGCGGAGAACAGGGGGCCAACTATGGCTACACCTTC
TRBJ2-6,16,few,TRBD1,TRBV25-1,CASAGGIYAGANVLTF,TGTGCCAGCGCAGGGGGTATTTATGCTGGGGCCAACGTCCTGACTTTC
TRBJ1-1,15,many,.,TRBV20-1,CSARDAGAGNTEAFF,TGCAGTGCTAGAGATGCGGGGGCTGGGAACACTGAAGCTTTCTTT
TRBJ2-5,14,many,.,TRBV28,CASSTTADQETQYF,TGTGCCAGCAGTACCACAGCGGACCAAGAGACCCAGTACTTC
TRBJ1-6,13,many,.,TRBV4-3,CASSYQGNSPLHF,TGCGCCAGCAGCTATCAGGGGAATTCACCCCTCCACTTT
TRBJ1-1,15,few,.,TRBV5-1,CASSLARISNTEAFF,TGCGCCAGCAGCTTGGCCCGGATTTCGAACACTGAAGCTTTCTTT
TRBJ2-3,14,.,.,TRBV27,CASSLSARPDTQYF,TGTGCCAGCAGTTTATCGGCTAGGCCAGATACGCAGTATTTT
TRBJ2-6,17,.,.,TRBV5-4,CASSAATDGSGANVLTF,TGTGCCAGCAGCGCGGCCACAGATGGCTCTGGGGCCAACGTCCTGACTTTC
TRBJ2-1,14,few,.,TRBV5-4,CASSSGTPLNEQFF,TGTGCCAGCAGTTCGGGGACCCCCCTAAATGAGCAGTTCTTC
TRBJ2-7,13,.,.,TRBV7-2,CASSLGQGHEQYF,TGTGCCAGCAGCCTGGGGCAGGGCCACGAGCAGTACTTC
TRBJ1-1,15,.,.,TRBV4-3,CASSPRDVRETEAFF,TGCGCCAGCAGCCCCAGGGACGTGAGGGAAACTGAAGCTTTCTTT
TRBJ2-4,16,.,TRBD2,TRBV7-6,CASSPQGWGTNNIQYF,TGTGCCAGCAGCCCCCAGGGCTGGGGGACTAACAACATTCAGTACTTC
TRBJ1-2,18,.,.,TRBV20-1,CSARASTPTVYGVYGYTF,TGCAGTGCTAGAGCCTCAACCCCGACTGTGTACGGGGTGTATGGCTACACCTTC